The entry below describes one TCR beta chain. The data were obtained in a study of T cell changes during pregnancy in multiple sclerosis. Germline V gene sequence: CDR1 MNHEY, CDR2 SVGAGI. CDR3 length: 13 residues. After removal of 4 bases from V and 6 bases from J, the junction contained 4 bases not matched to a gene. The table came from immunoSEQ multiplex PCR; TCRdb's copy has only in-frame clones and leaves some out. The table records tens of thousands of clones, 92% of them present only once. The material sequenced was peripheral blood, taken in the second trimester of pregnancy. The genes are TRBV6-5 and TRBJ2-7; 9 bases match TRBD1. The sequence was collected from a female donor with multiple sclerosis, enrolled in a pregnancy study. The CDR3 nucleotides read TGTGCCAGCAGTTCGGACAGGGGCGGCGAGCAGTACTTC. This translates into CASSSDRGGEQYF.